These 10 T cell receptor beta chains came from one sample sequenced in a study of PD-L1 blockade in urothelial cancer (dated by TCRdb to 2017 to 2019). Sample time point, as interpreted from the label and publication: peripheral blood 6 weeks after treatment start. Library preparation employed the immunoSEQ multiplex PCR assay. Not all clones reach the TCRdb copy of this immuneACCESS table, which keeps in-frame sequences only. Checked studies attribute under half of the gap to unresolved V genes and leave the rest unexplained. In this sample the table shows about 35,000 clones, 75% to 90% of which occur a single time. The biggest ten clones account for approximately 10% of the sample. The sequences come from PBMCs, collected around atezolizumab (anti-PD-L1) treatment. The origin of the receptors is a man aged 40-55 years with urothelial cancer.

This chain joins TRBV6-4 and TRBJ1-3; the D is unclear. The length of the CDR3 is 17 residues. CDR1 MRHNA and CDR2 SNTAGT come from the germline V gene. V was pared by 6 bases and J by 0 bases, with 18 bases between. CDR3 nucleotides: TGTGCCAGCAGCCCCTTCGGAGGCGGATACTCTGGAAACACCATATATTTT. It is translated as CASSPFGGGYSGNTIYF.

The V and J genes are TRBV30 and TRBJ2-1; TRBD2 aligns across 9 bases. This CDR3 has 16 residues. CDR1 and CDR2 (germline): GTSNPN, SVGIG (reference sequence). V trimming: 3 bases; J trimming: 10 bases; junction bases outside the gene matches: 16. For the CDR3, the DNA is TGTGCCTGGAGAACTATCGGCGGGAGGGCCGGGGGGGAGCAGTTCTTC. Its translation: CAWRTIGGRAGGEQFF.

J is TRBJ2-7 and V is TRBV9; 8 positions match TRBD2. CDR1 SGDLS and CDR2 YYNGEE come from the germline V gene. CDR3 length: 16 residues. The V and J ends lost 4 bases and 2 bases, in that order; junction bases with no gene match: 11. The CDR3 bases are TGTGCCAGCAGCTCCTCGCCTGGCGGGAGGACCTACGAGCAGTACTTC. Translation: CASSSSPGGRTYEQYF. Full variable domain (outside the CDR3, taken from reference TRBV9 and TRBJ2-7): DSGVTQTPKHLITATGQRVTLRCSPRSGDLSVYWYQQSLDQGLQFLIQYYNGEERAKGNILERFSAQQFPDLHSELNLSSLELGDSALYFCASSSSPGGRTYEQYFGPGTRLTVT.

V is TRBV11-2 and J is TRBJ2-7, with TRBD1 identical over 10 bases. This CDR3 is built from 16 residues. With 7 bases clipped from V and 3 bases from J, the junction kept 12 bases outside the gene matches. The germline V gene has CDR1 SGHAT and CDR2 FQNNGV. CDR3 coding DNA: TGTGCCAGCACTTCTTCCGGGACAGGGGTAATCTACGAGCAGTACTTC. Protein sequence: CASTSSGTGVIYEQYF.

The gene calls are TRBV5-1 and TRBJ2-7; 10 nucleotides match TRBD1. CDR3 length: 17 amino acids. Germline CDR1 reads SGHRS; CDR2 reads YFSETQ. J lost 2 bases, V lost 0 bases, and 8 bases had no gene match. The CDR3 sequence is CASSLGGQGRLPYEQYF. CDR3 nucleotides: TGCGCCAGCAGCTTGGGGGGACAGGGGAGGTTGCCCTACGAGCAGTACTTC.

The chain combines TRBV5-1 with TRBJ1-1, with D maybe TRBD1 (6 bases). CDR1 is SGHRS, CDR2 YFSETQ, per germline. This CDR3 has 14 residues. Trimming left V 3 bases short and J 5 bases short, with 14 bases between. The CDR3 nucleotides are TGCGCCAGCAGCTCGGTACAGGGATGGACTGAAGCTTTCTTT. Translation: CASSSVQGWTEAFF.

The gene calls are TRBV9 and TRBJ2-1; TRBD1 is a possible D gene (7 bases). The CDR3 runs 13 residues. From germline, CDR1 is SGDLS and CDR2 YYNGEE. V lost 7 bases and J lost 9, with 17 bases in between. CDR3 sequence (DNA): TGTGCCAGCGGAGGGGACAGTCCGACTGAGCAGTTCTTC. It yields the protein CASGGDSPTEQFF.

V gene TRBV7-9 combines with J gene TRBJ1-4, with a weak D call TRBD1 (6 bases). The germline V gene has CDR1 SEHNR and CDR2 FQNEAQ (reference sequence). Trimming left V 3 bases short and J 8 bases short, with 10 bases between. The CDR3 runs 13 residues. For the CDR3, the DNA is TGTGCCAGCAGCTTCACAGGGCGGGAAAAACTGTTTTTT. It encodes CASSFTGREKLFF. The full variable domain, completed using reference TRBV7-9 and TRBJ1-4, is DTGVSQNPRHKITKRGQNVTFRCDPISEHNRLYWYRQTLGQGPEFLTYFQNEAQLEKSRLLSDRFSAERPKGSFSTLEIQRTEQGDSAMYLCASSFTGREKLFFGSGTQLSVL.

The chain recombines TRBV5-4 with TRBJ1-2; TRBD1 is a possible D gene (5 bases). The germline V and J ends were trimmed by 2 bases and 4 bases, with 12 bases remaining between them. This CDR3 comprises 14 residues. The germline V gene has CDR1 SGHNT and CDR2 YYREEE (reference sequence). The CDR3 here is CASSLAGTGYGYTF. Here the CDR3 DNA reads TGTGCCAGCAGCTTAGCGGGGACTGGCTATGGCTACACCTTC.

This chain joins TRBV6-4 and TRBJ2-4, with 8 bases fitting TRBD1. J lost 2 bases, V lost 5 bases, and 5 bases had no gene match. The CDR3 is made up of 15 amino acids. The V gene's germline CDR1 is MRHNA and CDR2 SNTAGT. The CDR3 protein is CASSQGAESKNIQYF. Here the CDR3 DNA reads TGTGCCAGCAGTCAGGGGGCAGAGTCCAAAAACATTCAGTACTTC.